The 29 T cell receptor beta chains given below trace back to one sample, sequenced in a study of blood T cell repertoires in COVID-19. Produced via immunoSEQ multiplex PCR; TCRdb's table is partial and in-frame only. The data hold 180,000 or so clones, with approximately 85% observed a single time. Sequenced input: peripheral blood. The receptors originated from a woman of 80 years or more with acute or convalescent COVID-19.

This clone showed up just once. The rearrangement links TRBV10-3 to TRBJ1-2; D is undetermined. This CDR3 contains 13 residues. The V end lost 6 bases, the J end lost 5 bases, and 13 bases lay between the germline ends. The germline V gene has CDR1 ENHRY and CDR2 SYGVKD. CDR3 nucleotides: TGTGCCATCAGCCATGAGGTATTATATGGCTACACCTTC. As protein: CAISHEVLYGYTF.

V and J are TRBV10-1 and TRBJ2-1, with 10 bases identical to TRBD2. This CDR3 has 20 amino acids. The V gene end was trimmed by 3 bases and the J gene end by 4 bases; junction bases not matched to a gene: 18. The V gene's germline CDR1 is WNHNN and CDR2 SYGVQD (reference sequence). The CDR3 coding sequence is TGCGCCAGCAGTGAATCCGGACTAGCGGCTCCCCTTACCCCTTACAATGAGCAGTTCTTC. Protein product: CASSESGLAAPLTPYNEQFF.

This chain connects TRBV10-3 to TRBJ1-1; possible D gene TRBD1, 6 bases. There are 14 residues in the CDR3. The V gene lost 6 bases and the J gene lost 2 bases, with 13 bases spanning the gap. In germline, CDR1 is ENHRY, CDR2 SYGVKD. The CDR3 sequence is CAISVGQTNTEAFF. In DNA form, the CDR3 reads TGTGCCATCAGCGTTGGACAGACCAACACTGAAGCTTTCTTT.

The J gene is TRBJ2-3, the V gene TRBV9; 7 nucleotides line up with TRBD2. The V gene end was trimmed by 0 bases and the J gene end by 4 bases; junction bases not matched to a gene: 5. Germline CDR1 reads SGDLS; CDR2 reads YYNGEE. The CDR3 sequence is 15 residues long. The CDR3 nucleotides are TGTGCCAGCAGCGTAGACCCTGCGGGAGCAGATACGCAGTATTTT. Translation: CASSVDPAGADTQYF.

V usage is TRBV5-1 and J usage is TRBJ2-2; D gene ambiguous. This CDR3 region has 13 residues. V lost 5 bases and J 6 bases, leaving 11 bases between the germline ends. Germline V gives CDR1 SGHRS, CDR2 YFSETQ. Here the CDR3 reads CASSSGGAGELFF. CDR3 DNA: TGCGCCAGCAGTTCCGGCGGAGCCGGGGAGCTGTTTTTT.

This clone was picked up one time. The chain is built from TRBV5-4 and TRBJ2-3, with a possible D match to TRBD2 (5 bases). This CDR3 contains 16 residues. V shed 0 bases and J shed 4 bases, with 15 bases lying between them. Per the germline V gene, CDR1 is SGHNT and CDR2 is YYREEE (reference sequence). The CDR3 DNA sequence: TGTGCCAGCAGCTTGGCACGGGGTATCGGGCCAGATACGCAGTATTTT. As protein: CASSLARGIGPDTQYF. Together with reference TRBV5-4 and TRBJ2-3, the CDR3 gives the full variable domain: ETGVTQSPTHLIKTRGQQVTLRCSSQSGHNTVSWYQQALGQGPQFIFQYYREEENGRGNFPPRFSGLQFPNYSSELNVNALELDDSALYLCASSLARGIGPDTQYFGPGTRLTVL.

The chain employs TRBV6-2 or TRBV6-3 and TRBJ2-5; D is perhaps TRBD1 (7 bases). V shed 2 bases and J shed 5 bases, with 18 bases lying between them. CDR1 is MNHEY and CDR2 is SVGEGT in the germline V gene. This CDR3 is 16 amino acids long. CDR3 loop: CASSYPLGGGGETQYF. For the CDR3, the DNA is TGTGCCAGCAGTTACCCACTCGGAGGGGGCGGTGAGACCCAGTACTTC.

This chain links TRBV19 with TRBJ2-7; D perhaps matches TRBD1 (5 bases). V was clipped by 5 bases and J by 2 bases, with 19 bases between them. Per the germline V gene, CDR1 is LNHDA and CDR2 is SQIVND (reference sequence). The CDR3 is 16 residues long. CDR3 in DNA: TGTGCCAGTAGTCCCCAGGGCGGAGAGGTTACCTACGAGCAGTACTTC. It yields the protein CASSPQGGEVTYEQYF. The full variable domain, with the rest looked up from reference TRBV19 and TRBJ2-7, is DGGITQSPKYLFRKEGQNVTLSCEQNLNHDAMYWYRQDPGQGLRLIYYSQIVNDFQKGDIAEGYSVSREKKESFPLTVTSAQKNPTAFYLCASSPQGGEVTYEQYFGPGTRLTVT.

J is TRBJ2-5 and V is TRBV5-1, with 10 bases fitting TRBD2. With V trimmed by 3 bases and J by 5 bases, 7 bases remained unmatched. This CDR3 is 15 amino acids long. Per the germline V gene, CDR1 is SGHRS and CDR2 is YFSETQ. The CDR3 spells CASSWVEREGETQYF. In DNA form, the CDR3 reads TGCGCCAGCAGCTGGGTTGAGCGGGAGGGGGAGACCCAGTACTTC.

V gene TRBV6-6 combines with J gene TRBJ2-2; unclear D gene. The length of the CDR3 is 12 residues. The V and J ends lost 2 bases and 7 bases respectively, with 5 bases between them. CDR1 is MNHNY, CDR2 SVGAGI, per germline (reference sequence). The CDR3 DNA sequence: TGTGCCAGCAGTTACGAGGACGGGGAGCTGTTTTTT. Translation: CASSYEDGELFF.

J is TRBJ2-7 and V is TRBV6-5; a possible D gene is TRBD2 (6 bases). Trimming cost V 0 bases and J 3 bases, with 12 bases left between them. The CDR3 runs 15 residues. In germline, CDR1 is MNHEY, CDR2 SVGAGI. The CDR3 here is CASSYSGGVYYEQYF. The CDR3 DNA sequence: TGTGCCAGCAGTTACTCGGGGGGAGTTTACTACGAGCAGTACTTC.

The chain employs TRBV10-3 and TRBJ1-1; the D gene is possibly TRBD1 (6 bases). Trimming pared 3 bases from V and 1 base from J, leaving 18 bases between. The CDR3 covers 17 residues. From germline, CDR1 is ENHRY and CDR2 SYGVKD. CDR3 nucleotide sequence: TGTGCCATCAGTGAAATTAATCAGCAGGGGCCGAACACTGAAGCTTTCTTT. Protein product: CAISEINQQGPNTEAFF.

V and J are TRBV12-3 or TRBV12-4 and TRBJ1-2; D is undetermined. The CDR3 spans 13 residues. V shed 8 bases and J shed 9 bases, with 19 bases lying between them. The CDR3 DNA follows: TGTGCCAGCTTGAGGCGCTCGGGAAATAGCTACACCTTC. Translated, it gives CASLRRSGNSYTF.

V and J are TRBV30 and TRBJ2-7, with D possibly being TRBD1 (6 bases). The CDR3 contains 12 residues. Trimming cost V 4 bases and J 7 bases, with 14 bases left between them. Germline V CDR1 and CDR2: GTSNPN, SVGIG (reference sequence). The CDR3 sequence: CAWTQGQGEQYF. CDR3 in DNA: TGTGCCTGGACGCAGGGGCAGGGAGAGCAGTACTTC.

This clone has just one count. The chain links TRBV24-1 to TRBJ2-1; 11 bases are a match to TRBD2. Germline V lookup: CDR1 KGHDR, CDR2 SFDVKD. J was trimmed by 9 bases and V by 10 bases; bases with no gene match: 7. This CDR3 is built from 13 residues. Written as DNA, the CDR3 is TGTGCCACTAGCGGGGGGGCCATAGGTGAGCAGTTCTTC. It codes for CATSGGAIGEQFF.

The gene calls are TRBV7-2 and TRBJ2-3; 7 bases line up with TRBD1. J lost 2 bases, V lost 1 base, and 6 bases had no gene match. The CDR3 consists of 16 residues. The germline V gene has CDR1 SGHTA and CDR2 FQGNSA. CDR3 nucleotides: TGTGCCAGCAGCTTAGTGGGGGACAGCGACACAGATACGCAGTATTTT. This codes for CASSLVGDSDTDTQYF.

The J gene is TRBJ2-7, the V gene TRBV6-5; weak D call: TRBD1 (6 bases). V lost 4 bases, J lost 6 bases, and 10 bases lay in between. The CDR3 is 12 residues long. Germline V CDR1 and CDR2: MNHEY, SVGAGI. The CDR3 coding sequence is TGTGCCAGCAGTTTTACAGGGACCGAGCAGTACTTC. Protein: CASSFTGTEQYF.

The chain combines TRBV20-1 with TRBJ2-5, with D perhaps matching TRBD1 (6 bases). The length of the CDR3 is 14 residues. The germline V gene encodes CDR1 DFQATT and CDR2 SNEGSKA (reference sequence). Between the trimmed V and J ends, which lost 3 bases and 5 bases, there was a span of 16 bases. This CDR3 is CSASVGARLETQYF. CDR3 in DNA: TGCAGTGCTAGTGTGGGGGCGCGACTGGAGACCCAGTACTTC.

The sample holds one count of this clone. V usage is TRBV5-4 and J usage is TRBJ2-7, with a tentative D call TRBD1 (5 bases). There are 12 residues in the CDR3. V lost 3 bases, J lost 5 bases, and 9 bases lay in between. Per the germline V gene, CDR1 is SGHNT and CDR2 is YYREEE (reference sequence). The CDR3 is CASSSRVHEQYF. The CDR3 bases are TGTGCCAGCAGCTCCAGGGTCCACGAGCAGTACTTC. The full variable domain, with the rest looked up from reference TRBV5-4 and TRBJ2-7, is ETGVTQSPTHLIKTRGQQVTLRCSSQSGHNTVSWYQQALGQGPQFIFQYYREEENGRGNFPPRFSGLQFPNYSSELNVNALELDDSALYLCASSSRVHEQYFGPGTRLTVT.

This rearrangement joins TRBV7-2 to TRBJ1-6; D is perhaps TRBD1 (5 bases). Germline CDR1 SGHTA, CDR2 FQGNSA. The CDR3 has 15 amino acids. V lost 0 bases to trimming and J lost 10 bases, with 13 bases between them. The CDR3 sequence is CASSLAQGMGSPLHF. CDR3 sequence (DNA): TGTGCCAGCAGCTTAGCCCAGGGTATGGGATCACCCCTCCACTTT.

The chain links TRBV5-6 to TRBJ2-1, with D possibly matching TRBD1 (5 bases). The CDR3 runs 16 residues. CDR1 is SGHDT and CDR2 is YYEEEE in the germline V gene. Deletions cut 4 bases from V and 1 base from J, with 15 bases between. Here the CDR3 reads CASSVQVRRSYNEQFF. In nucleotides, the CDR3 is TGTGCCAGCAGCGTACAGGTTCGAAGGTCCTACAATGAGCAGTTCTTC.

This chain uses TRBV15 with TRBJ1-4, with a tentative D call TRBD1 (6 bases). CDR3 length equals 14 residues. With 3 bases removed from V and 7 bases from J, the gap between germline ends came to 12 bases. Germline CDR1 reads LNHNV; CDR2 reads YYDKDF (reference sequence). In nucleotides, the CDR3 is TGTGCCACCAGCAGCCTACAGGGACCTGAAAAACTGTTTTTT. Translation: CATSSLQGPEKLFF.

The chain recombines TRBV14 with TRBJ1-3; 7 bases match TRBD1. Germline V CDR1 and CDR2: SGHDN, FVKESK. The CDR3 runs to 16 residues. J was trimmed by 0 bases and V by 6 bases; bases with no gene match: 8. CDR3 sequence reads: CASRKGGQLSGNTIYF. CDR3 nucleotide sequence: TGTGCCAGCAGAAAAGGGGGACAGCTCTCTGGAAACACCATATATTTT. Looking up the rest from reference TRBV14 and TRBJ1-3 gives the full variable domain: EAGVTQFPSHSVIEKGQTVTLRCDPISGHDNLYWYRRVMGKEIKFLLHFVKESKQDESGMPNNRFLAERTGGTYSTLKVQPAELEDSGVYFCASRKGGQLSGNTIYFGEGSWLTVV.

The CDR3 sequence is CASSIGRQGHGYTF. The CDR3 nucleotides are TGTGCCAGTAGTATAGGCAGACAGGGACATGGCTACACCTTC. The genes are TRBV19 and TRBJ1-2; 7 bases match TRBD1. The CDR3 length is 14 residues. Germline CDR1 and CDR2: LNHDA and SQIVND (reference sequence). The V segment lost 1 base and the J segment 6 bases; nucleotides outside the gene matches: 5.

The chain joins TRBV5-4 to TRBJ1-6; 7 bases are shared with TRBD1. This CDR3 has 16 residues. Germline loops: CDR1 SGHNT, CDR2 YYREEE (reference sequence). Unmatched junction bases numbered 8, after V lost 0 bases and J lost 8 bases. This CDR3 is CASSLGSQGPYSPLHF. Written as DNA, the CDR3 is TGTGCCAGCAGCTTGGGTTCACAGGGGCCTTATTCACCCCTCCACTTT.

The rearrangement joins TRBV9 to TRBJ2-2, with D unresolved. CDR1 SGDLS and CDR2 YYNGEE come from the germline V gene. V gave up 5 bases and J gave up 4 bases, with 18 bases separating them. CDR3 length equals 16 residues. This chain's CDR3 is CASSQFSASSTGELFF. Written as DNA, the CDR3 is TGTGCCAGCAGTCAATTCTCCGCGTCGAGCACCGGGGAGCTGTTTTTT.

The chain uses TRBV30 and TRBJ2-5, with TRBD1 as a possible D gene (6 bases). This CDR3 comprises 13 residues. V shed 2 bases and J shed 6 bases, with 13 bases lying between them. CDR1 and CDR2 from the germline V gene are GTSNPN and SVGIG (reference sequence). The DNA of the CDR3 is TGTGCCTGGAGTAGGGGCAGGGACAAGACCCAGTACTTC. The encoded protein is CAWSRGRDKTQYF.

This chain links TRBV19 with TRBJ1-2, with D unresolved. This CDR3 region has 13 residues. Germline lookup yields CDR1 LNHDA and CDR2 SQIVND (reference sequence). Trimming removed 4 bases from V and 4 bases from J, with 10 bases in between. DNA for the CDR3: TGTGCCAGTAGTAACCAGGTCTTCTATGGCTACACCTTC. Translating gives CASSNQVFYGYTF.

The chain employs TRBV21-1 and TRBJ2-1; the table names TRBD2, a call not compared with the DNA. TRBV21-1 is listed as a pseudogene. The CDR3 has 18 amino acids. CDR3 nucleotides: TGTGCCAGCAGCCGCCCGGCAGGCAGAACTAGCTCCTACAATGAGCAGTTCTTC. Amino acids: CASSRPAGRTSSYNEQFF.